A single sample is the source of the 25 T cell receptor beta chains below, sequenced in a study of blood T cell repertoires in COVID-19. The data were produced by immunoSEQ multiplex PCR, yet TCRdb's version contains in-frame clones alone and is incomplete. The sample holds 150,000 to 200,000 clones, 92% seen once. Sequenced: peripheral blood. The receptors were gathered from a man aged 30-40 years with COVID-19, enrolled during active disease.

This chain uses TRBV25-1 with TRBJ2-7; 14 bases line up with TRBD2. The V and J ends lost 5 bases and 6 bases, in that order; junction bases with no gene match: 12. The CDR3 totals 17 residues. Looked up from germline, CDR1 is MGHDK and CDR2 is SYGVNS. The CDR3 loop is CASSMTSGRAYRVEQYF. The CDR3 bases are TGTGCCAGCAGTATGACTAGCGGGAGGGCCTATAGAGTCGAGCAGTACTTC.

The J gene is TRBJ2-5, the V gene TRBV7-2, with no clear D. This CDR3 region has 14 residues. The V and J ends lost 2 bases and 4 bases respectively, with 11 bases between them. Germline V lookup: CDR1 SGHTA, CDR2 FQGNSA. CDR3 protein: CASSLYASVETQYF. The CDR3 DNA reads TGTGCCAGCAGCTTATATGCTAGTGTAGAGACCCAGTACTTC.

The V gene is TRBV24-1, the J gene TRBJ2-1; TRBD2 matches 7 bases. Trimming at V came to 4 bases and at J to 8 bases, leaving 13 bases not matched to a gene. The CDR3 totals 16 residues. From germline, CDR1 is KGHDR and CDR2 SFDVKD. CDR3 amino acids: CATSEGGRRGGDEQFF. The CDR3 nucleotides are TGTGCCACCAGTGAAGGAGGACGCCGGGGAGGGGATGAGCAGTTCTTC.

This rearrangement joins TRBV19 to TRBJ2-1; D is ambiguous. CDR3 length: 14 residues. Trimming took off 1 base at V and 2 bases at J, with 6 bases between the two ends. Germline lookup yields CDR1 LNHDA and CDR2 SQIVND (reference sequence). DNA for the CDR3: TGTGCCAGTAGTATAGCAGTCGCCTACAATGAGCAGTTCTTC. It is translated as CASSIAVAYNEQFF.

This sequence joins TRBV7-9 and TRBJ2-3, with TRBD1 matching 10 bases. The CDR3 is made up of 14 amino acids. J was trimmed by 4 bases and V by 4 bases; bases with no gene match: 2. Germline assignment: CDR1 SEHNR and CDR2 FQNEAQ (reference sequence). This chain's CDR3 is CASSSGQGSDTQYF. The CDR3 coding sequence is TGTGCCAGCAGCTCGGGACAGGGGTCAGATACGCAGTATTTT. Supplemented by reference TRBV7-9 and TRBJ2-3, the full variable domain reads DTGVSQNPRHKITKRGQNVTFRCDPISEHNRLYWYRQTLGQGPEFLTYFQNEAQLEKSRLLSDRFSAERPKGSFSTLEIQRTEQGDSAMYLCASSSGQGSDTQYFGPGTRLTVL.

The chain joins TRBV6-5 to TRBJ2-1; 14 nucleotides line up with TRBD2. This CDR3 has 15 residues. Trimming removed 7 bases from V and 9 bases from J; junction bases left unmatched: 8. CDR1 is MNHEY and CDR2 is SVGAGI in the germline V gene. CDR3 region: CASNRGTSGSAEQFF. The CDR3 DNA sequence: TGTGCCAGCAATCGCGGGACTAGCGGGAGTGCTGAGCAGTTCTTC.

The chain combines TRBV19 with TRBJ2-3, with D possibly TRBD1 on 5 matching bases. Germline CDR1 and CDR2: LNHDA and SQIVND (reference sequence). The CDR3 runs 14 residues. Deletions cut 4 bases from V and 4 bases from J, with 12 bases between. In nucleotides, the CDR3 is TGTGCCAGTAGTAGTCAAGGGGCTCCAGATACGCAGTATTTT. Encoded protein: CASSSQGAPDTQYF.

This chain links TRBV18 with TRBJ2-7; D may be TRBD2 (5 bases). The CDR3 runs to 14 residues. The V end lost 1 base, the J end lost 5 bases, and 12 bases lay between the germline ends. Germline assignment: CDR1 KGHSH and CDR2 LQKENI. CDR3 sequence: CASSPLRPGNEQYF. The CDR3 region has the DNA TGTGCCAGCTCACCACTCCGTCCGGGGAACGAGCAGTACTTC. The variable domain in full, completed from reference TRBV18 and TRBJ2-7, reads NAGVMQNPRHLVRRRGQEARLRCSPMKGHSHVYWYRQLPEEGLKFMVYLQKENIIDESGMPKERFSAEFPKEGPSILRIQQVVRGDSAAYFCASSPLRPGNEQYFGPGTRLTVT.

V gene TRBV5-8 combines with J gene TRBJ1-1, with a weak D call TRBD1 (5 bases). The CDR3 sequence is 15 residues long. Germline CDR1 SGHTS, CDR2 YDEGEE. Between the trimmed V and J ends, which lost 0 bases and 6 bases, there was a span of 15 bases. The CDR3 DNA follows: TGTGCCAGCAGCTTGGGGCAGGGCGGTGGCGCTGAAGCTTTCTTT. Translated: CASSLGQGGGAEAFF.

The DNA of the CDR3 is TGTGCCAGCAGCCCCCGACAGGATTCGGACGAGCAGTACTTC. It yields the protein CASSPRQDSDEQYF. This rearrangement joins TRBV7-2 to TRBJ2-7; tentatively, D is TRBD1 (6 bases). Between the trimmed V and J ends, which lost 5 bases and 5 bases, there was a span of 16 bases. Germline CDR1 SGHTA, CDR2 FQGNSA. This CDR3 contains 14 residues.

The chain has TRBV5-8 and TRBJ2-5, with D perhaps TRBD1 (5 bases). V was shortened by 0 bases and J by 1 base, with 22 bases between the two germline ends. Germline V gene lookup returns CDR1 SGHTS and CDR2 YDEGEE. CDR3 length equals 19 residues. The chain's CDR3 is CASSLGISTGGIIQETQYF. The DNA of the CDR3 is TGTGCCAGCAGCTTGGGTATATCAACAGGCGGAATAATCCAAGAGACCCAGTACTTC.

This chain joins TRBV5-1 and TRBJ2-7; perhaps TRBD1 as D (6 bases). The germline V gene has CDR1 SGHRS and CDR2 YFSETQ. This CDR3 is 15 amino acids long. Trimming shortened V by 4 bases and J by 2 bases, and 16 bases separated the two germline ends. The CDR3 spells CASSSRGTPAYEQYF. CDR3 DNA sequence: TGCGCCAGCAGCAGTCGTGGGACACCCGCCTACGAGCAGTACTTC.

The rearrangement uses TRBV2 and TRBJ2-5; D might be TRBD2 (5 bases). Germline V gene lookup returns CDR1 SNHLY and CDR2 FYNNEI. CDR3 length equals 15 residues. The ends were cut back, 2 bases at V and 4 bases at J, with 14 bases in the middle. CDR3 sequence: CASSEWASGGETQYF. The CDR3 nucleotides read TGTGCCAGCAGTGAATGGGCCTCTGGAGGAGAGACCCAGTACTTC. Full variable domain (outside the CDR3, taken from reference TRBV2 and TRBJ2-5): EPEVTQTPSHQVTQMGQEVILRCVPISNHLYFYWYRQILGQKVEFLVSFYNNEISEKSEIFDDQFSVERPDGSNFTLKIRSTKLEDSAMYFCASSEWASGGETQYFGPGTRLLVL.

This clone was detected once. The rearrangement joins TRBV27 to TRBJ2-1; 11 nucleotides align to TRBD2. Germline V CDR1 and CDR2: MNHEY, SMNVEV (reference sequence). The CDR3 sequence is 18 residues long. Trimming cost V 2 bases and J 7 bases; bases outside gene matches: 13. CDR3: CASSLGLAGGGYLNEQFF. The CDR3 DNA follows: TGTGCCAGCAGTTTAGGGCTAGCGGGAGGAGGGTATCTTAATGAGCAGTTCTTC.

The chain recombines TRBV4-2 with TRBJ1-1, with 8 bases aligning to TRBD1. The CDR3 extends over 16 amino acids. CDR1 and CDR2 from the germline V gene are LGHNA and YNFKEQ. Trimming took 0 bases from V and 1 from J; bases not matched to a gene: 4. The CDR3 DNA follows: TGTGCCAGCAGCCAAGACACCGGGACAGGGAACACTGAAGCTTTCTTT. This sequence encodes CASSQDTGTGNTEAFF.

The chain recombines TRBV18 with TRBJ1-2; TRBD1 is a possible D gene (6 bases). The CDR3 length is 14 residues. Trimming removed 3 bases from V and 5 bases from J, with 13 bases in between. Germline V gene lookup returns CDR1 KGHSH and CDR2 LQKENI. The CDR3 DNA reads as TGTGCCAGCTCACCCGGGGGGCCCGAGTATGGCTACACCTTC. Translation gives CASSPGGPEYGYTF. The full variable domain, its missing parts supplied by reference TRBV18 and TRBJ1-2, is NAGVMQNPRHLVRRRGQEARLRCSPMKGHSHVYWYRQLPEEGLKFMVYLQKENIIDESGMPKERFSAEFPKEGPSILRIQQVVRGDSAAYFCASSPGGPEYGYTFGSGTRLTVV.

V usage is TRBV27 and J usage is TRBJ2-3, with D tentatively TRBD1 (6 bases). The CDR3 is 18 residues long. V was shortened by 2 bases and J by 0 bases, with 18 bases between the two germline ends. The V gene's germline CDR1 is MNHEY and CDR2 SMNVEV (reference sequence). This CDR3 reads CASSLTARITGSTDTQYF. Here the CDR3 DNA reads TGTGCCAGCAGTTTAACAGCTCGAATTACAGGGAGCACAGATACGCAGTATTTT.

The chain has TRBV11-2 and TRBJ2-7, with no clear D. The CDR3 sequence is 12 residues long. Germline-derived CDR1 and CDR2 are SGHAT and FQNNGV. Trimming removed 8 bases at V and 4 bases at J, with 12 bases between. CDR3 nucleotides: TGTGCCAGCCGCCGCGAACTATACGAGCAGTACTTC. It translates to CASRRELYEQYF.

The V gene is TRBV20-1, the J gene TRBJ2-5, with TRBD1 as a possible D gene (5 bases). The germline CDR1 and CDR2 sequences are DFQATT and SNEGSKA (reference sequence). This CDR3 region has 13 residues. Trimming took 3 bases from V and 3 from J, leaving 11 bases between them. In nucleotides, the CDR3 is TGCAGTGCTAGTCAGGGTCGGAAAGAGACCCAGTACTTC. It is translated as CSASQGRKETQYF.

The chain combines TRBV3-1 (or the pseudogene TRBV3-2) with TRBJ2-4; 7 bases are shared with TRBD1. CDR3 length equals 19 residues. Germline V gene lookup returns CDR1 LGHDT and CDR2 YNNKEL (reference sequence). The V segment lost 0 bases and the J segment 0 bases; nucleotides outside the gene matches: 11. CDR3 in amino acids: CASSQEKKGQSLAKNIQYF. DNA of the CDR3: TGTGCCAGCAGCCAAGAAAAGAAGGGACAGTCCTTAGCCAAAAACATTCAGTACTTC.

This chain links TRBV7-2 with TRBJ1-1; D may be TRBD1 (5 bases). CDR3 length: 16 residues. Trimming cost V 3 bases and J 1 base, with 15 bases left between them. CDR1 and CDR2 (germline): SGHTA, FQGNSA. The CDR3 region is CASSFILGEGNTEAFF. In nucleotides, the CDR3 is TGTGCCAGCAGCTTTATTTTGGGGGAGGGGAACACTGAAGCTTTCTTT. Full variable domain (rest looked up from reference TRBV7-2 and TRBJ1-1): GAGVSQSPSNKVTEKGKDVELRCDPISGHTALYWYRQSLGQGLEFLIYFQGNSAPDKSGLPSDRFSAERTGGSVSTLTIQRTQQEDSAVYLCASSFILGEGNTEAFFGQGTRLTVV.

This chain links TRBV30 with TRBJ2-7; D ambiguous. V lost 1 base and J 6 bases, leaving 7 bases between the germline ends. The CDR3 is 11 amino acids. Per the germline V gene, CDR1 is GTSNPN and CDR2 is SVGIG (reference sequence). The CDR3 DNA reads TGTGCCTGGAGTGAGTCGAGCGAGCAGTACTTC. It specifies CAWSESSEQYF.

V and J are TRBV4-2 and TRBJ1-1; possible D gene TRBD1, 5 bases. The ends were cut back, 1 base at V and 1 base at J, with 16 bases in the middle. This CDR3 has 17 residues. Germline assignment: CDR1 LGHNA and CDR2 YNFKEQ. The CDR3 bases are TGTGCCAGCAGCCAAGGAAGGGAGGGGCTCGGGAACACTGAAGCTTTCTTT. This sequence encodes CASSQGREGLGNTEAFF.

This chain joins TRBV27 and TRBJ2-3; a possible D gene is TRBD2 (6 bases). Germline V gene lookup returns CDR1 MNHEY and CDR2 SMNVEV (reference sequence). The length of the CDR3 is 16 residues. V was trimmed by 5 bases and J by 0 bases, leaving 15 bases between them. This CDR3 reads CASSQIAELSTDTQYF. DNA for the CDR3: TGTGCCAGCAGTCAGATAGCGGAGCTGAGCACAGATACGCAGTATTTT.

This clone has a handful of counts. This same CDR3 is encoded by further DNA sequences in the sample. This chain joins TRBV20-1 and TRBJ1-1; D unclear. The CDR3 is 12 residues long. CDR1 and CDR2 (germline): DFQATT, SNEGSKA (reference sequence). The V end was cut by 3 bases, the J end by 1 base, with 6 bases between. The CDR3 here is CSASPSNTEAFF. CDR3 nucleotides: TGCAGTGCTAGTCCCTCGAACACTGAAGCTTTCTTT.